The 5 T cell receptor beta chains in this list originate from one sample, sequenced in a study of beta chain features in type 1 diabetes. The entirety of the isolated RNA underwent reverse transcription, so expressed TCRB transcripts were sequenced. Profiled with immunoSEQ multiplex PCR; TCRdb holds only in-frame clones, not every one. The sample yields roughly 380,000 clones, around a fifth seen once. Material for sequencing was naive CD4+ T cells from blood. Receptors originate from a woman younger than 30 in good health.

Only a few counts were recorded for this clone. The chain carries TRBV7-2 and TRBJ2-4; the match to TRBD1 covers 9 bases. V shed 5 bases and J 7 bases; nucleotides not matched to a gene: 3. The CDR3 spans 13 residues. The germline gives CDR1 SGHTA, CDR2 FQGNSA. CDR3 sequence reads: CASSPDRGNIQYF. As DNA, the CDR3 is TGTGCCAGCAGCCCTGACAGGGGGAACATTCAGTACTTC.

This clone was detected a few times. The V call is TRBV6-5, the J call TRBJ2-7, with TRBD2 identical over 7 bases. The CDR3 sequence is 15 residues long. In germline, CDR1 is MNHEY, CDR2 SVGAGI. V was pared by 0 bases and J by 3 bases, with 5 bases of the junction left unmatched. CDR3 sequence: CASSYSSGWNYEQYF. CDR3 DNA sequence: TGTGCCAGCAGTTACTCTAGCGGGTGGAACTACGAGCAGTACTTC.

V and J are TRBV4-3 and TRBJ2-7; 10 bases are a match to TRBD2. The CDR3 totals 17 residues. Germline assignment: CDR1 LGHNA and CDR2 YSLEER. J gave up 3 bases and V 0 bases, and 8 bases lay outside the gene matches. CDR3: CASSQEATSGGVYEQYF. The CDR3 DNA reads TGCGCCAGCAGCCAAGAAGCTACGAGCGGGGGGGTCTACGAGCAGTACTTC.

This clone was seen a handful of times. This chain connects TRBV27 to TRBJ2-3, with 12 positions matching TRBD2. Germline trimming cut 6 bases from V and 6 bases from J; bases unmatched to any gene: 4. The CDR3 sequence is 14 residues long. Germline values: CDR1 MNHEY, CDR2 SMNVEV (reference sequence). CDR3: CASSWGLAGDTQYF. CDR3 DNA: TGTGCCAGCAGCTGGGGACTAGCGGGCGATACGCAGTATTTT.

This clone was detected a few times. The J gene is TRBJ2-3, the V gene TRBV5-1, with D hard to call. This CDR3 has 13 amino acids. Germline V gene sequence: CDR1 SGHRS, CDR2 YFSETQ. Trimming pared 5 bases from V and 1 base from J, leaving 8 bases between. CDR3 loop: CASSRERTDTQYF. The CDR3 region has the DNA TGCGCCAGCAGTAGAGAGCGCACAGATACGCAGTATTTT.